The rows below give T cell receptor beta chains drawn from one sample of a study of shared clonotypes between healthy human individuals. Sequencing used immunoSEQ multiplex PCR; TCRdb keeps in-frame clones, though not all of them. This table has 450,000 to 500,000 clones, 79% appearing once. Material for sequencing was PBMCs. These receptors all stem from a woman aged 40-49 years in good health. Some clones in this sample may be carry-over from other donors' samples. The CDR3 runs from the conserved cysteine through the conserved F or W. A D gene is named only where the DNA matches it firmly. Clone sizes are given selectively: once, few, many, or a class where the clone is expanded.

j_gene	abundance	d_gene	v_gene	CDR3aa	CDR3nt
TRBJ2-7	-	TRBD1	TRBV29-1	CSVEGRAGGSYEQYF	TGCAGCGTTGAGGGAAGGGCAGGGGGTTCCTACGAGCAGTACTTC
TRBJ1-2	many	-	TRBV5-1	CASSLTGFSYGYTF	TGCGCCAGCAGTTTGACAGGTTTCTCCTATGGCTACACCTTC
TRBJ2-7	-	-	TRBV6-1	CASSVGGFPYEQYF	TGTGCCAGCAGTGTAGGAGGGTTCCCCTACGAGCAGTACTTC
TRBJ2-7	-	-	TRBV10-1	CASSLSPTSKSYEQYF	TGCGCCAGCAGTCTCAGTCCCACCTCGAAATCCTACGAGCAGTACTTC
TRBJ2-5	-	-	TRBV4-1	CASSQERLVRETQYF	TGCGCCAGCAGCCAGGAAAGACTAGTTAGGGAGACCCAGTACTTC
TRBJ2-2	-	TRBD1	TRBV12-5	CASGVTTGGERSGELFF	TGTGCTAGTGGTGTTACAACAGGGGGCGAGAGGTCCGGGGAGCTGTTTTTT
TRBJ2-7	-	TRBD1	TRBV5-4	CASSLPGQGAYEQYF	TGTGCCAGCAGCCTCCCGGGACAGGGAGCCTACGAGCAGTACTTC
TRBJ2-5	-	TRBD1	TRBV7-9	CASRPGQATETQYF	TGTGCCAGCCGTCCTGGACAGGCTACAGAGACCCAGTACTTC
TRBJ1-2	-	-	TRBV5-6	CASSPVGRTYGYTF	TGTGCCAGCAGCCCGGTGGGCAGGACATATGGCTACACCTTC
TRBJ2-7	many	-	TRBV14	CASSQVRSGEQYF	TGTGCCAGCAGCCAAGTGCGGTCCGGAGAGCAGTACTTC
TRBJ2-7	-	TRBD1	TRBV2	CASTQPGQGETYEQYF	TGTGCCAGCACCCAACCGGGACAGGGGGAGACCTACGAGCAGTACTTC
TRBJ2-3	few	TRBD2	TRBV18	CASSSTSGSTDTQYF	TGTGCCAGCTCATCGACTAGCGGAAGCACAGATACGCAGTATTTT
TRBJ2-2	-	-	TRBV9	CASSVGGAANTGELFF	TGTGCCAGCAGCGTAGGTGGCGCTGCGAACACCGGGGAGCTGTTTTTT
TRBJ1-2	once	TRBD1	TRBV5-1	CASSPQGTDYGYTF	TGCGCCAGCAGCCCGCAGGGGACAGACTATGGCTACACCTTC
TRBJ1-5	-	-	TRBV19	CASSIDRGISNQPQHF	TGTGCCAGTAGTATAGATCGGGGTATTAGCAATCAGCCCCAGCATTTT
TRBJ1-1	-	-	TRBV30	CAWRGGAGPEAFF	TGTGCCTGGAGGGGGGGCGCTGGCCCTGAAGCTTTCTTT